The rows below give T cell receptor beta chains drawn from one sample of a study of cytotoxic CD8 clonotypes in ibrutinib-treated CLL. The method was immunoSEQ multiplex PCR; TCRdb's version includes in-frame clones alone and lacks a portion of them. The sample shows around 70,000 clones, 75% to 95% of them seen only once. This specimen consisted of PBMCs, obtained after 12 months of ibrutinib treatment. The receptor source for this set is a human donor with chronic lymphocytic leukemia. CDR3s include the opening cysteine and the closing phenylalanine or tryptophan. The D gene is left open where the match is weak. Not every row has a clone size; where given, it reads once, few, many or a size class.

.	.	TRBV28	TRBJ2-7	TGTGCCAGCAGTTCAGGGTACTACGAGCAGTACTTC	CASSSGYYEQYF
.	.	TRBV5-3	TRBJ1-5	TGTGCCAGAAGCTTGGCCGGGTGCCCCGAGTGTCAGCCCCAGCATTTT	CARSLAGCPECQPQHF
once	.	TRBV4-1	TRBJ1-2	TGCGCCAGCAGCCACCTCCGGGGATCTAACTATGGCTACACCTTC	CASSHLRGSNYGYTF
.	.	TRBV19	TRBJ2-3	TGTGCCAGTAGTATTAACCCCTCTCCTAGCGCAGATACGCAGTATTTT	CASSINPSPSADTQYF
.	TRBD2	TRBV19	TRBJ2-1	TGTGCCAGTAGCTCTAGGACTAGCGGGATGAGCTCCTACAATGAGCAGTTCTTC	CASSSRTSGMSSYNEQFF
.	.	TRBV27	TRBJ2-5	TGTGCCAGCAGTTTATCGGGGGATTGGAGGACCCAGTACTTC	CASSLSGDWRTQYF
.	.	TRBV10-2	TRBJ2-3	TGCGCCAGCAGCGACACGGCGACGCAGTATTTT	CASSDTATQYF
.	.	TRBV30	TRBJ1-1	TGTGCCTGGAGGCAGACTGCTGAAGCTTTCTTT	CAWRQTAEAFF
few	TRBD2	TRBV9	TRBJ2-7	TGTGCCAGCAACCCGGGACTAGCGGGAGGACAGCAGTACTTC	CASNPGLAGGQQYF
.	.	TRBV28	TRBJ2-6	TGTGCCAGCAGTTTGTGGCCTGGGGCCAACGTCCTGACTTTC	CASSLWPGANVLTF
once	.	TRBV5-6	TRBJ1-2	TGTGCCAGCAGCTTGATAGGTTCAGGGCAGGGCTACACCTTC	CASSLIGSGQGYTF
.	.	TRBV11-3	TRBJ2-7	TGTGCCAGCAGCCCTGGTATGGAAACCTACGAGCAGTACTTC	CASSPGMETYEQYF
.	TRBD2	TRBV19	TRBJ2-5	TGTGCCAGTAGTATCCGGGCGGGAGGGGAGGAGACCCAGTACTTC	CASSIRAGGEETQYF
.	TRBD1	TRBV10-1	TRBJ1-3	TGCGCCAGCAGCGATGGGACAGGGAGCTCTGGAAACACCATATATTTT	CASSDGTGSSGNTIYF
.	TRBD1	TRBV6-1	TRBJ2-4	TGTGCCAGCAGTGAAAGGACAGGGCGTAAGAACCTAGCCAAAAACATTCAGTACTTC	CASSERTGRKNLAKNIQYF
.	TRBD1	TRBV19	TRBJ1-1	TGTGCCAGTAGTATACAGGGGGTAGGGAACACTGAAGCTTTCTTT	CASSIQGVGNTEAFF
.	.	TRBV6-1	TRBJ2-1	TGTGCCAGCAGTGAAGACATCGGGTCAAGCCCATCCAACAATGAGCAGTTCTTC	CASSEDIGSSPSNNEQFF
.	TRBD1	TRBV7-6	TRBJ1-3	TGTGCCAGCAGTCCTTATCCGACAGGGGAGGGAAAGAAGGTTTTCTCTGGAAACACCATATATTTT	CASSPYPTGEGKKVFSGNTIYF
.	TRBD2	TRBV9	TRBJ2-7	TGTGCCAGCAGCCAACCTTTAGCGGGAGGGCATAGCGAGCAGTACTTC	CASSQPLAGGHSEQYF
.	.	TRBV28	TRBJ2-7	TGTGCCAGCAGCACGGGACAACCAGGGGAGCAGTACTTC	CASSTGQPGEQYF
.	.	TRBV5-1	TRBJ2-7	TGCGCCAGCAGCGAACGACAGAACTACGAGCAGTACTTC	CASSERQNYEQYF
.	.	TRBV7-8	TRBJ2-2	TGTGCCAGCAGCTTAGTTCAGCGGGCGAACACCGGGGAGCTGTTTTTT	CASSLVQRANTGELFF
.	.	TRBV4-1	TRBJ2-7	TGCGCCAGCAGCCAAGACAGGGTAATAGTTTACGAGCAGTACTTC	CASSQDRVIVYEQYF
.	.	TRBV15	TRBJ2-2	TGTGCCACCAGTCTTCGGGAGAGTTTGAACACCGGGGAGCTGTTTTTT	CATSLRESLNTGELFF
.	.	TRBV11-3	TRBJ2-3	TGTGCCAGCAGCTTAGGTCTTGACGGCACAGATACGCAGTATTTT	CASSLGLDGTDTQYF
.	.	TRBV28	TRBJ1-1	TGTGCCAGCAGTTTGGGGGGGCAGACGAACACTGAAGCTTTCTTT	CASSLGGQTNTEAFF
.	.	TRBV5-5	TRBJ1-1	TGTGCCAGCAGCTTGGTAGACGGGGATGAAGCTTTCTTT	CASSLVDGDEAFF
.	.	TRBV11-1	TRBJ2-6	TGTGCCAGCAGTACACCAGGGGTTTCTGGGGCCAACGTCCTGACTTTC	CASSTPGVSGANVLTF
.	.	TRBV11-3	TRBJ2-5	TGTGCCAGCAGCTCGTTCGGCCTAGCCGTTTTCGAAGAGACCCAGTACTTC	CASSSFGLAVFEETQYF
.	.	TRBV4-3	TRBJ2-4	TGCGCCAGCAGCCAAGATTTCACTTTCGTATTCCCCGGCCACAAAAACATTCAGTACTTC	CASSQDFTFVFPGHKNIQYF
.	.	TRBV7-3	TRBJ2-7	TGTGCCGGCTACCGGGACAATTCCTACGAGCAGTACTTC	CAGYRDNSYEQYF
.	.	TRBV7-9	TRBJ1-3	TGTGCCAGCAGCCGACCTACAGGAATCTCTGGTTACACCATATATTTT	CASSRPTGISGYTIYF
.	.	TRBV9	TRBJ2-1	TGTGCCAGCAGCTCAATCCATGAGCAGTTCTTC	CASSSIHEQFF
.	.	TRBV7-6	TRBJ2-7	TGTGCCAGCAGACCTTCGAGCGTCATCGCCTACGAGCAGTACTTC	CASRPSSVIAYEQYF
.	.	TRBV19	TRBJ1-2	TGTGCCAGTAGTGGACACAACAGGGATCGAGGCTATGGCTACACCTTC	CASSGHNRDRGYGYTF
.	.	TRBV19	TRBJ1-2	TGTGCCAGTAGTACCCAGACCATTTACCATGGCTACACCTTC	CASSTQTIYHGYTF
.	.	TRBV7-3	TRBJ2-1	TGTGCCAGCAGCTTATCAGGGGCGCATGTCAATGAGCAGTTCTTC	CASSLSGAHVNEQFF
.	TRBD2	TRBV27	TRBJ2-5	TGTGCCAGCAGTTGGGGCGGGAGGAGGGAGACCCAGTACTTC	CASSWGGRRETQYF
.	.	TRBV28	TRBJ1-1	TGTGCCAGCAGGTCAAGGGGTAACACTGAAGCTTTCTTT	CASRSRGNTEAFF
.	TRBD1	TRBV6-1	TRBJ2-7	TGTGCCAGCAGTGAAGGTCGGCAGGGGGTAGCCTACGAGCAGTACTTC	CASSEGRQGVAYEQYF
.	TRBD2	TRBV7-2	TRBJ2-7	TGTGCCAGCGGGGCGGGAGGGTCCTACGAGCAGTACTTC	CASGAGGSYEQYF
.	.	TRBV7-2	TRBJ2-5	TGTGCCAGCAGCTTAGCCCCCAGTACTGAGACCCAGTACTTC	CASSLAPSTETQYF
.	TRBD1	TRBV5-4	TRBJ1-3	TGTGCCAGCAGCCCGGACAGGGGATTCTCTGGAAACACCATATATTTT	CASSPDRGFSGNTIYF
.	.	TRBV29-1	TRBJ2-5	TGCAGCGTGATTCGGGACCAAGAGACCCAGTACTTC	CSVIRDQETQYF
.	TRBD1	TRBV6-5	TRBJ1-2	TGTGCCAGCAGTGACAGGGAGAGTAGTGGCTACACCTTC	CASSDRESSGYTF
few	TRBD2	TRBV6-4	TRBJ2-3	TGTGCCAGCAGTGATGGTGAAGCGGGACGTGATACGCAGTATTTT	CASSDGEAGRDTQYF
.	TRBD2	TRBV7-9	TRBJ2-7	TGTGCCAGCAGCCTAGTTCGACTAGCGGCCTCCTACGAGCAGTACTTC	CASSLVRLAASYEQYF
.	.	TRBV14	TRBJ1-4	TGTGCCAGCAGCCCAGGACTTGGTGAAAAACTGTTTTTT	CASSPGLGEKLFF
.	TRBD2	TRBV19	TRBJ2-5	TGTGCCAGTAGTATGAGGGAGGGCCAAGAGACCCAGTACTTC	CASSMREGQETQYF
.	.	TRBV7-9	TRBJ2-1	TGTGCCAGCAGCTTATCATTCGGAACCTACAATGAGCAGTTCTTC	CASSLSFGTYNEQFF
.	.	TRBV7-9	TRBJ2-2	TGTGCCAGCAGCCTGGGGGGGCTTAACACCGGGGAGCTGTTTTTT	CASSLGGLNTGELFF
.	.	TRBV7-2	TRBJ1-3	TGTGCCAGCAGCTTAGTAGGACGGAGCTCTGGAAACACCATATATTTT	CASSLVGRSSGNTIYF
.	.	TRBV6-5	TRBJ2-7	TGTGCCAGCAGTTACTCGTTGGGACAATCCTACGAGCAGTACTTC	CASSYSLGQSYEQYF
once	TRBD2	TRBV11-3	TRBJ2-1	TGTGCCAGCAGTGGGGGGGGCTACAATGAGCAGTTCTTC	CASSGGGYNEQFF
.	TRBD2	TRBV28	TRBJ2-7	TGTGCCACCACTACGGGAGGCTACTACGAGCAGTACTTC	CATTTGGYYEQYF
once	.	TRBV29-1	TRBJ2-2	TGCAGCGTTGATCCGGGGCAAACAGTGGGCGGGGAGCTGTTTTTT	CSVDPGQTVGGELFF
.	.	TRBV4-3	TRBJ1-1	TGCGCCAGCAGCCAAGGCGCAGGAGGGGGTTTTGAAGCTTTCTTT	CASSQGAGGGFEAFF